This T cell receptor beta chain originates from a study of blood T cell repertoires in COVID-19. Authors' analysis steps: Using reference gene primer amplification, nucleated cell counts were estimated. Measured with immunoSEQ multiplex PCR; TCRdb has only the in-frame clones, and not every one. For V, J and clone size, that table is used; D and trimming come from the DNA. The sample carries some 160,000 clones, over 75% recorded once. The CDR3 extends over 17 amino acids. With V trimmed by 0 bases and J by 2 bases, 8 bases remained unmatched. Germline CDR1 SGHNT, CDR2 YYREEE (reference sequence). The receptor was derived from a man between 65 and 85 years old with active or convalescent COVID-19. The material sequenced was peripheral blood. The chain is built from TRBV5-4 and TRBJ1-5, with TRBD1 matching 7 bases. CDR3 amino acids: CASSLGPSGGGNQPQHF. The CDR3 bases are TGTGCCAGCAGCTTGGGCCCCTCAGGGGGAGGCAATCAGCCCCAGCATTTT.